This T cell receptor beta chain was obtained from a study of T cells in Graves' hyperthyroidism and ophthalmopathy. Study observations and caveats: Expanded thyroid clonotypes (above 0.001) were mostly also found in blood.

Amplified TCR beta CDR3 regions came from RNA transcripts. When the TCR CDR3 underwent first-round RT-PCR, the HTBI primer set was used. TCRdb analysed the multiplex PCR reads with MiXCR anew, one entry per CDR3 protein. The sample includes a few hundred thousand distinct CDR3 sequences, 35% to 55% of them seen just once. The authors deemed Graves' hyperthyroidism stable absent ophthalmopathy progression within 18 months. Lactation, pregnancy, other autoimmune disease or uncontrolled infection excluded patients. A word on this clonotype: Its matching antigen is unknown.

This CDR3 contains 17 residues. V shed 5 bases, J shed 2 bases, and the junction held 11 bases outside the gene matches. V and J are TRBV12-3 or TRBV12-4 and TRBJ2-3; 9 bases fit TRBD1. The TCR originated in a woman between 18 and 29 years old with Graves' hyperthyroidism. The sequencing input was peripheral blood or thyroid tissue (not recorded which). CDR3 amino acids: CASSPLPRDRATDTQYF. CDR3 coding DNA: TGTGCCAGCAGTCCATTACCCCGGGACAGGGCCACAGATACGCAGTATTTT.